The rows below give T cell receptor beta chains drawn from one sample of a study of T-cell reconstitution after alpha-beta-depleted transplantation in children. A single record per CDR3 protein comes from TCRdb applying MiXCR to the PCR reads. The top ten clones hold roughly two fifths of a sample with about 210,000 distinct CDR3 sequences, approximately 15% of them seen once. The sequences come from PBMCs, mostly from graft donor cells, collected 360 days after TCRalphabeta/CD19-depleted stem cell transplant. These receptor sequences come from a male patient aged 2-15 years who had a stem cell transplant for acute lymphoblastic leukemia, so the T cells may come from the graft donor. Both conserved end residues are part of each CDR3. Each record gives: V gene, CDR3 protein.

TRBV29-1 | CSGLVSRNEQFF
TRBV3-1 | CASSLTSYNEQFF
TRBV27 | CASSLSRTGGFWTGELFF
TRBV29-1 | CRAGTTARGEQFF
TRBV20-1 | CSARDKEALRGTGELFF
TRBV29-1 | CSVSEAFF
TRBV29-1 | CSVMTGKGVHF
TRBV12-3/TRBV12-4 | CASRPGYNQPQHF
TRBV28 | CASSPSAVPEAFF
TRBV11-2 | CASSQPQSWDSPKSAFF
TRBV10-3 | CAISERQVSQPQHF
TRBV29-1 | CSVVTDTQYF
TRBV11-2 | CASSLGLGTEAFF
TRBV9 | CASSASGQGYNEQFF
TRBV14 | CASSQGDRGAPFF
TRBV27 | CASSFYGREGYTF
TRBV25-1 | CASSEYRTENTDTQYF
TRBV4-2 | CASSQGRGRTKNIQYF
TRBV19 | CASSIPGQSYEQYF
TRBV4-2 | CASSQASRVLPNTGELFF
TRBV11-2 | CASSKFSLLFGGASGELFF
TRBV7-8 | CASSLVLDSYEQYF
TRBV7-6 | CASSLAAGRQGPGNTIYF
TRBV18 | CASSPVQTGDSKAFF
TRBV12-3/TRBV12-4 | CASSFLRDEKLFF
TRBV14 | CASSQARGNTEAFF
TRBV5-1 | CASTGYGNTGELFF
TRBV15 | CATRGPGTGELFF
TRBV24-1 | CATSDPQGSNEQFF
TRBV20-1 | CSARDGVYYEQYF
TRBV5-1 | CASSLGDRDGEQYF
TRBV10-3 | CAISEGSYEQYF
TRBV10-3 | CAISPGTGETEAFF
TRBV5-6 | CASSSSPGTQETQYF
TRBV11-2 | CASSLEGDYYEQYF
TRBV6-5 | CASSNTGSPEAFF
TRBV7-2 | CASSFRDSNTGELFF
TRBV4-3 | CASSQDHARSDTQYF
TRBV5-1 | CASSLYGRGEQFF
TRBV19 | CATGDPTIYEQYF
TRBV3-1 | CASSQDREQFF
TRBV18 | CASSPQGTEGTDTQYF
TRBV29-1 | CSVGTTSYNEQFF
TRBV9 | CASSGFRGTYEQYF
TRBV18 | CASSLQGHYGYTF
TRBV7-9 | CASSPRGGSSSYEQYF
TRBV7-2 | CASRLTSGDYNEQFF
TRBV11-1 | CASSHRDSYTGELFF
TRBV5-1 | CASSLEGRLSYEQYF
TRBV20-1 | CSKNRQGYEQYF
TRBV15 | CATSRAGGSTDTQYF
TRBV9 | CASSTQAREDGYTF
TRBV20-1 | CSARDPQVGSYEQYF
TRBV27 | CASSPRTGNYEEYF